Detailed here is one T cell receptor (beta chain). Its antigen remains unidentified. Sequence at one end of the junction differs from germline and may be a read error. The template was RNA from unsorted bulk tissue. More than 3 cm separated this lung sample from the edge of the tumor. Donors were chemotherapy-naive, newly diagnosed lung cancer surgical patients in China, August–late 2014. These data originate in a study of tumor and adjacent non-tumor tissue in lung cancer. As for the study in general: On average, productive TCRbeta reads reached about 4 million per sample. General study findings and limits: Patients with more diverse tumor TCRs had worse survival.

The CDR3 is 15 amino acids. TCRbeta libraries were built with three rounds of nested PCR, modified from ARM-PCR. TCRdb independently ran MiXCR on the multiplex PCR reads; one entry per CDR3 protein. The sample holds 100,000 or so distinct CDR3 sequences; more than 80% are singletons and the top ten take more than 25%. V usage is TRBV12-3 or TRBV12-4 and J usage is TRBJ2-1; TRBD1 might be the D (6 bases). Sample: distant non-tumor lung tissue. The TCR was taken from a man aged 55-75 years with small cell lung cancer. CDR3 in amino acids: CASSLGDITGNEQFF. For the CDR3, the DNA is TGTGCCAGCAGCCTAGGGGACATTACAGGTAATGAACAGTTCTTC.